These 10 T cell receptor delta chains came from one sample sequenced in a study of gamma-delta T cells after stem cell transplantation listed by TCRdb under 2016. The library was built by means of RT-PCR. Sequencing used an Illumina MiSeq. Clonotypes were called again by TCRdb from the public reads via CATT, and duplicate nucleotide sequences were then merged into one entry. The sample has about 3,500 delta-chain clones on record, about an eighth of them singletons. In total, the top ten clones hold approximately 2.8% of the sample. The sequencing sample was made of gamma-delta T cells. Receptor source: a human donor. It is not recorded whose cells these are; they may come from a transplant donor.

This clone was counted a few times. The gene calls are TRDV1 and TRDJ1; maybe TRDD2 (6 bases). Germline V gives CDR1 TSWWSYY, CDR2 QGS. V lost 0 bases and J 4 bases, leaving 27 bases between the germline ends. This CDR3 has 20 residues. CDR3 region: CALGELPTDPYCLRDDKLIF. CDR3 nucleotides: TGTGCTCTTGGGGAACTTCCTACGGACCCGTACTGCCTTCGGGACGATAAACTCATCTTT.

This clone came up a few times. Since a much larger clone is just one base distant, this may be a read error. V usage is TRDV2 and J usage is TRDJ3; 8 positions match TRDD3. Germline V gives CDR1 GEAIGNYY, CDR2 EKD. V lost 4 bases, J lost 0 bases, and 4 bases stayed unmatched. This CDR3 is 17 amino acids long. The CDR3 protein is CACETGGYSWDTRQMFF. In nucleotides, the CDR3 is TGTGCCTGTGAGACCGGGGGATACTCCTGGGACACCCGACAGATGTTTTTC.

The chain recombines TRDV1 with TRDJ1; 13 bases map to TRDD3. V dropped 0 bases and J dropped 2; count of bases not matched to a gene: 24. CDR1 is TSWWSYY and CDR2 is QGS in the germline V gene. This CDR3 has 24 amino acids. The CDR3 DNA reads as TGTGCTCTTGGGGAACTAGGCCTAGTGGCAAGCCTACTGGGGGATACGCGACGAACCGATAAACTCATCTTT. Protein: CALGELGLVASLLGDTRRTDKLIF.

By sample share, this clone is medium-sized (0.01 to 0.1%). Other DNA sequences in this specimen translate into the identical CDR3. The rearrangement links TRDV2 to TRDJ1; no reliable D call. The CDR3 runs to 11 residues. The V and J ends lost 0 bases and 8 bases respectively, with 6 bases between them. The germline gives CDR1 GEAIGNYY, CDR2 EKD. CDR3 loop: CACDTGHKLIF. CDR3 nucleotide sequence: TGTGCCTGTGACACCGGTCACAAACTCATCTTT.

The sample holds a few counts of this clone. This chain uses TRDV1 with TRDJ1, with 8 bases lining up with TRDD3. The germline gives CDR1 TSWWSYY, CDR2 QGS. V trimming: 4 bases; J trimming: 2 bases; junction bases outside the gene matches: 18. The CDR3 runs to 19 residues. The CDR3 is CALGGRPGTGGLGTDKLIF. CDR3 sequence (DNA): TGTGCTCTTGGGGGACGCCCCGGTACTGGGGGTCTGGGGACCGATAAACTCATCTTT.

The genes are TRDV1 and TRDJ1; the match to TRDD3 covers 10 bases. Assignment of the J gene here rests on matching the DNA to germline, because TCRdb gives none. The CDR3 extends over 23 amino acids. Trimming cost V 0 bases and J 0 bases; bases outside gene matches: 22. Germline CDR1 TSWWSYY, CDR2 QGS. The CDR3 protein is CALGELPPTGRTGGWGYTDKLIF. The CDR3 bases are TGTGCTCTTGGGGAACTTCCTCCTACAGGCAGGACTGGGGGATGGGGGTACACCGATAAACTCATCTTT.

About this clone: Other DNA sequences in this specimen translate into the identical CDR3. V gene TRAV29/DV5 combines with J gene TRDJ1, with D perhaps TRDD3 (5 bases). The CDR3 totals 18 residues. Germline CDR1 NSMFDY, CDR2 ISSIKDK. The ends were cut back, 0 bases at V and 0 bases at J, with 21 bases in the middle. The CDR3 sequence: CAASDRGPVLFDTDKLIF. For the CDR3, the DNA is TGTGCAGCAAGCGACCGGGGGCCCGTCCTCTTTGACACCGATAAACTCATCTTT.

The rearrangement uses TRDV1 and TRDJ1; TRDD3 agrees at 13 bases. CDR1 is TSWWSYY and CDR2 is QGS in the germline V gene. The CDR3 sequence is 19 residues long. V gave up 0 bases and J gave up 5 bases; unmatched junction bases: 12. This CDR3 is CALGELGAFRLGDTDKLIF. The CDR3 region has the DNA TGTGCTCTTGGGGAACTAGGGGCCTTCCGACTGGGGGATACGGATAAACTCATCTTT.

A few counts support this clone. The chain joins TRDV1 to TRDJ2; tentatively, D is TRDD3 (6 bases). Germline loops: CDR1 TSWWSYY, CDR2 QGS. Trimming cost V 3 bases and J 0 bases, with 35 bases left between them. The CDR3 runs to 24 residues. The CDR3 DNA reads TGTGCTCTTGGGGACCTTTACCTTCTTAGGCCCCTCGTCAGGGGGACTTCTTTGACAGCACAACTCTTCTTT. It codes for CALGDLYLLRPLVRGTSLTAQLFF.

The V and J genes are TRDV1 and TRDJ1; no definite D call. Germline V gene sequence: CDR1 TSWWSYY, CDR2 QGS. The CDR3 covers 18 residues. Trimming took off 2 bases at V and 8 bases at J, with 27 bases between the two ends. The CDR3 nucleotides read TGTGCTCTTGGGGAAGGCCCGCCGGGCCCATTTCCCTCACGCAAACTCATCTTT. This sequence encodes CALGEGPPGPFPSRKLIF.